A few counts support the clone carrying this T cell receptor (beta chain). This specimen belongs to a study of T cells in Graves' hyperthyroidism and ophthalmopathy. RNA transcripts gave rise to amplified TCR beta CDR3 regions. RT-PCR in the first round (using the HTBI primer set) targeted the TCR CDR3. Each CDR3 protein gets one entry after TCRdb re-called the multiplex PCR reads with MiXCR. Seen here are fewer than 500,000 distinct CDR3 sequences, roughly 15% observed once, and the top ten hold approximately 13%. The cohort's ophthalmopathy patients, a group with duration under 3 months, had a Clinical Activity Score of at least 3 and a NOSPECS grade of at least 4. The PBMCs studied were ones that came from roughly 9.1 ml fresh peripheral blood. The sequence derives from a man aged 18-30 years with Graves' ophthalmopathy. The sample consisted of blood.

CDR3 sequence reads: CASSERGVEFSQNQPQHF. CDR3 bases: TGCGCCAGCAGTGAGAGGGGGGTGGAATTTAGCCAGAATCAGCCCCAGCATTTT. The chain joins TRBV10-2 to TRBJ1-5; tentative D call: TRBD1 (6 bases). Germline V gives CDR1 WSHSY, CDR2 SAAADI. This CDR3 comprises 18 residues. Deletions cut 2 bases from V and 4 bases from J, with 21 bases between.